The 10 T cell receptor beta chains presented below share a single source sample, sequenced in a study of blood T cell repertoires in COVID-19. The table came from immunoSEQ multiplex PCR; TCRdb's copy has only in-frame clones and leaves some out. The sample shows just over 250,000 clones, roughly 80% of them seen only once. The sequenced sample consisted of PBMCs or T cells enriched from blood (not recorded which). These receptors originate from a man aged 30 to 39 with acute COVID-19.

The chain recombines TRBV7-8 with TRBJ1-2; a weak D match, TRBD1 (6 bases). V was clipped by 2 bases and J by 7 bases, with 17 bases between them. Germline lookup yields CDR1 SGHVS and CDR2 FQNEAQ. This CDR3 comprises 15 residues. CDR3 amino acids: CASSLSLPRGGGYTF. The CDR3 region has the DNA TGTGCCAGCAGCTTAAGTCTGCCCAGGGGCGGTGGCTACACCTTC.

The chain joins TRBV7-2 to TRBJ2-1; a weak D match, TRBD2 (6 bases). This CDR3 contains 15 residues. The germline V and J ends were trimmed by 7 bases and 3 bases, with 16 bases remaining between them. CDR1 is SGHTA and CDR2 is FQGNSA in the germline V gene. CDR3: CASIPLGGVYNEQFF. In nucleotides, the CDR3 is TGTGCCAGCATTCCGCTTGGCGGGGTCTACAATGAGCAGTTCTTC.

The V gene is TRBV5-1, the J gene TRBJ2-5; no clear D. Germline-derived CDR1 and CDR2 are SGHRS and YFSETQ. V shed 4 bases and J shed 1 base, with 8 bases lying between them. The CDR3 is 13 residues long. CDR3 coding DNA: TGCGCCAGCAGCCATCAAATCCAAGAGACCCAGTACTTC. It is translated as CASSHQIQETQYF.

This clone was detected once. V and J are TRBV27 and TRBJ1-2, with 10 bases matching TRBD1. Germline trimming cut 1 base from V and 8 bases from J; bases unmatched to any gene: 4. Germline V gene lookup returns CDR1 MNHEY and CDR2 SMNVEV (reference sequence). CDR3 length equals 14 residues. The CDR3 here is CASSLFRDRGGYTF. The CDR3 DNA sequence: TGTGCCAGCAGTTTATTCCGGGACAGGGGAGGCTACACCTTC.

The chain couples TRBV4-1 to TRBJ2-2; 7 positions agree with TRBD2. The CDR3 consists of 15 residues. V shed 3 bases and J 3 bases; nucleotides not matched to a gene: 4. Germline V gives CDR1 MGHRA, CDR2 YSYEKL. The CDR3 DNA reads as TGCGCCAGCAGCCACCTAGCGGAGGACACCGGGGAGCTGTTTTTT. It codes for CASSHLAEDTGELFF.

CDR3 region: CASARGLDTQYF. CDR3 DNA: TGTGCCAGCGCCAGGGGTTTAGATACGCAGTATTTT. V and J are TRBV19 and TRBJ2-3; the D gene is possibly TRBD1 (6 bases). The CDR3 has 12 amino acids. Trimming took off 9 bases at V and 5 bases at J, with 12 bases between the two ends. CDR1 and CDR2 (germline): LNHDA, SQIVND (reference sequence).

In its sample, this clone was seen a few times. The V call is TRBV29-1, the J call TRBJ2-1; weak D call: TRBD2 (5 bases). The CDR3 is made up of 11 amino acids. The germline V and J ends were trimmed by 4 bases and 13 bases, with 14 bases remaining between them. Germline V gives CDR1 SQVTM, CDR2 ANQGSEA. This CDR3 is CSVGAKGVQFF. CDR3 in DNA: TGCAGCGTTGGGGCAAAGGGAGTTCAGTTCTTC.

V usage is TRBV27 and J usage is TRBJ1-2; 7 bases are a match to TRBD1. The CDR3 covers 14 residues. Trimming removed 3 bases from V and 9 bases from J; junction bases left unmatched: 10. Germline-derived CDR1 and CDR2 are MNHEY and SMNVEV (reference sequence). The CDR3, as DNA: TGTGCCAGCAGTTTTTCTCGACAGGGACGGCGCTACACCTTC. This translates into CASSFSRQGRRYTF.

The V and J genes are TRBV29-1 and TRBJ2-1; 8 bases align to TRBD2. Germline-derived CDR1 and CDR2 are SQVTM and ANQGSEA. CDR3 length equals 15 residues. V lost 4 bases to trimming and J lost 5 bases; unmatched junction nucleotides: 10. CDR3 sequence: CSVVGPSGYNNEQFF. The CDR3 DNA sequence: TGCAGCGTTGTTGGGCCTAGCGGGTATAACAATGAGCAGTTCTTC.

The genes are TRBV9 and TRBJ1-3, with a weak D call TRBD1 (5 bases). The V gene lost 3 bases and the J gene lost 4 bases, with 17 bases spanning the gap. Germline V lookup: CDR1 SGDLS, CDR2 YYNGEE. The CDR3 has 16 amino acids. CDR3: CASSGTVGGMGNTIYF. The CDR3 DNA follows: TGTGCCAGCAGCGGAACCGTCGGGGGAATGGGAAACACCATATATTTT.